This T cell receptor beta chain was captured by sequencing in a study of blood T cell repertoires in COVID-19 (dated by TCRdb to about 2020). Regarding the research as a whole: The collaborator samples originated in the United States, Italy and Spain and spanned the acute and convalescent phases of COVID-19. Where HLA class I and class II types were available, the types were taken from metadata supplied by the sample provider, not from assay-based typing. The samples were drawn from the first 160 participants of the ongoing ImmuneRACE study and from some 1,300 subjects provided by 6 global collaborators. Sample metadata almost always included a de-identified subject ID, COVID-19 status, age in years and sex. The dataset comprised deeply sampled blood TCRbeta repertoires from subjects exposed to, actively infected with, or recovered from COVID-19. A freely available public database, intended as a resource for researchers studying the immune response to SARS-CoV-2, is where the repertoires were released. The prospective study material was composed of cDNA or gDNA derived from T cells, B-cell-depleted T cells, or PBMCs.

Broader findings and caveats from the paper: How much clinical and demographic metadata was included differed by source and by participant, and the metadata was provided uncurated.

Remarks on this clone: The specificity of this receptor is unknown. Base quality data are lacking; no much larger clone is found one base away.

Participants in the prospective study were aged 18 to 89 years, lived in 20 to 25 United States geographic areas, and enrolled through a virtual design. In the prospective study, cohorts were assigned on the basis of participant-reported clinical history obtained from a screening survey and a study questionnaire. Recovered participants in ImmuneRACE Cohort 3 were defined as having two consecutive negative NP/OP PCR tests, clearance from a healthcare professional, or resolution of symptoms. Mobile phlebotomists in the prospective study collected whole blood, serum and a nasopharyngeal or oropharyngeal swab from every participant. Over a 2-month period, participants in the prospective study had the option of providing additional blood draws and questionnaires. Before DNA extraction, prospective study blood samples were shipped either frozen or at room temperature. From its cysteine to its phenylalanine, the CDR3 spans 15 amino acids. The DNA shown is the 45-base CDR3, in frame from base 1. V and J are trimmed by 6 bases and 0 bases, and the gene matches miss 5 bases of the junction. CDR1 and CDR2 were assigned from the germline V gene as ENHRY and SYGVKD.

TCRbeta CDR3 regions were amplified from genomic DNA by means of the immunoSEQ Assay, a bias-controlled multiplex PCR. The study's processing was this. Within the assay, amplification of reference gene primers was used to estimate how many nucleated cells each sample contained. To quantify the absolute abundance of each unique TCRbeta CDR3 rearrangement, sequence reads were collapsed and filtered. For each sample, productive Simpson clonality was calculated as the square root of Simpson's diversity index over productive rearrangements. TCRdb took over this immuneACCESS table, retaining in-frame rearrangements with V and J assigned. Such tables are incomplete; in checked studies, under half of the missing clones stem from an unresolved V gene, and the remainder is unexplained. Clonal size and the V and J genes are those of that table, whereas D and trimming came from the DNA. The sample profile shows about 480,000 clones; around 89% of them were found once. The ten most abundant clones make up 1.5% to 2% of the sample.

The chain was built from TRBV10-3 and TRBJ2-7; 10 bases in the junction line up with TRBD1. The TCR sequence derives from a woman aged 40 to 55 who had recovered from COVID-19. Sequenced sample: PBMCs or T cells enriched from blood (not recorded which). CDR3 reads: CAIRDRDRGSYEQYF. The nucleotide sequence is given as TGTGCCATCAGAGACCGGGACAGGGGCTCCTACGAGCAGTACTTC.